This record looks at one T cell receptor beta chain sequence and its context. Extracted from the samples, RNA was reverse transcribed into cDNA to serve as the sequencing template. Data came from immunoSEQ multiplex PCR; TCRdb stores just in-frame clones and leaves some out. The sample lists 45,000 to 60,000 clones; 96% were seen once. The CDR3 length is 17 residues. Germline lookup yields CDR1 MNHEY and CDR2 SMNVEV (reference sequence). Trimming shortened V by 5 bases and J by 0 bases, and 16 bases separated the two germline ends. The data stem from a study of CD8+ T cells in alopecia areata. Study at large: Treated patients were given oral tofacitinib, which was dosed at 5 to 10 mg twice daily.

This TCR derives from a human donor with alopecia areata. The sample consisted of CD8+ T cells sorted from blood, taken at week 0. V is TRBV27 and J is TRBJ2-2, with D tentatively TRBD2 (5 bases). The DNA of the CDR3 is TGTGCCAGCAGTCCCGGGGATTTGAGGTCGAACACCGGGGAGCTGTTTTTT. Amino acids: CASSPGDLRSNTGELFF.